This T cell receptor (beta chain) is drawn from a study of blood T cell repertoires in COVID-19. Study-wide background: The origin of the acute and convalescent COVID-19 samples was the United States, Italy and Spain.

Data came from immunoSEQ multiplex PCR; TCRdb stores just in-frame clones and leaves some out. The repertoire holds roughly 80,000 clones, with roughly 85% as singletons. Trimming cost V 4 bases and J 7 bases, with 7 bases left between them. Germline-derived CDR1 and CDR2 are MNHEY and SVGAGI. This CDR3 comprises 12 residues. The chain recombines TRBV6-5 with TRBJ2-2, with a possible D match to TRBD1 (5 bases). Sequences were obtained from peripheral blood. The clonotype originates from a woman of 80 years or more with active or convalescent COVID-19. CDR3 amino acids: CASSFQGGELFF. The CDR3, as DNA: TGTGCCAGCAGTTTTCAGGGCGGGGAGCTGTTTTTT.